The 28 T cell receptor beta chains below all came from one sample that was sequenced in a study of blood T cell repertoires in COVID-19. Produced via immunoSEQ multiplex PCR; TCRdb's table is partial and in-frame only. Of 450,000 to 600,000 clones listed, around 87% are singletons. The sequenced sample consisted of PBMCs or T cells enriched from blood (not recorded which). These receptors all come from a woman younger than 35 who had recovered from COVID-19.

Here the CDR3 reads CASSVPIEGEKLFF. The CDR3 DNA is TGTGCCTCCAGCGTTCCGATTGAGGGTGAAAAACTGTTTTTT. The chain couples TRBV25-1 to TRBJ1-4; no firm D call. The germline V gene encodes CDR1 MGHDK and CDR2 SYGVNS. The CDR3 is 14 residues long. V was pared by 11 bases and J by 7 bases, with 20 bases between.

This rearrangement joins TRBV24-1 to TRBJ1-5; D is ambiguous. The CDR3 contains 13 residues. V gave up 4 bases and J gave up 10 bases, with 13 bases separating them. The germline gives CDR1 KGHDR, CDR2 SFDVKD. This CDR3 reads CATSELEGAPQHF. The CDR3 DNA is TGTGCCACCAGTGAACTAGAGGGTGCTCCCCAGCATTTT.

This chain joins TRBV21-1 and TRBJ2-7; the table gives TRBD2 as D, unverified against the DNA. TRBV21-1 counts as a pseudogene. The CDR3 totals 16 residues. The CDR3, as DNA: TGTGCCAGCAGCCCCCGAGGCAGACTAGCGAGATACGAGCAGTACTTC. Translating gives CASSPRGRLARYEQYF.

The V gene is TRBV18, the J gene TRBJ1-5; maybe TRBD1 (5 bases). CDR1 and CDR2 from the germline V gene are KGHSH and LQKENI. Trimming stripped 3 bases from V and 2 bases from J, with 14 bases between. CDR3 length: 16 residues. The CDR3 loop is CASSPQGGRGNQPQHF. The CDR3 DNA reads as TGTGCCAGCTCACCGCAGGGCGGACGAGGCAATCAGCCCCAGCATTTT.

Only one count was recorded for this clone. The chain links TRBV5-1 to TRBJ2-1, with D possibly matching TRBD2 (5 bases). Germline V gives CDR1 SGHRS, CDR2 YFSETQ. The CDR3 loop spans 16 amino acids. V gave up 0 bases and J gave up 2 bases, with 12 bases separating them. CDR3 DNA sequence: TGCGCCAGCAGCTTGGAGGCTAGCCAAGCCTACAATGAGCAGTTCTTC. Protein product: CASSLEASQAYNEQFF. Full variable domain (rest looked up from reference TRBV5-1 and TRBJ2-1): KAGVTQTPRYLIKTRGQQVTLSCSPISGHRSVSWYQQTPGQGLQFLFEYFSETQRNKGNFPGRFSGRQFSNSRSEMNVSTLELGDSALYLCASSLEASQAYNEQFFGPGTRLTVL.

This clone was seen only once. This chain joins TRBV5-1 and TRBJ1-2; D may be TRBD1 (6 bases). Germline CDR1 reads SGHRS; CDR2 reads YFSETQ. Trimming stripped 4 bases from V and 8 bases from J, with 18 bases between. The CDR3 covers 14 residues. The CDR3: CASSPWTDEGGYTF. The CDR3 region has the DNA TGCGCCAGCAGCCCCTGGACAGATGAGGGGGGCTACACCTTC.

The V and J genes are TRBV9 and TRBJ2-3; 8 nucleotides agree with TRBD1. The length of the CDR3 is 17 residues. Germline CDR1 is SGDLS and CDR2 is YYNGEE. The trim removed 0 bases at V and 4 bases at J, leaving 10 bases unmatched. The DNA of the CDR3 is TGTGCCAGCAGCGTAGGGACAGGGCCCGGGTCTGCAGATACGCAGTATTTT. Protein: CASSVGTGPGSADTQYF.

V is TRBV27 and J is TRBJ2-3; D possibly corresponds to TRBD1 (5 bases). Trimming took off 2 bases at V and 5 bases at J, with 14 bases between the two ends. The germline V gene has CDR1 MNHEY and CDR2 SMNVEV (reference sequence). The CDR3 is 15 residues long. CDR3 in amino acids: CASSLIGQGRDTQYF. For the CDR3, the DNA is TGTGCCAGCAGTTTAATTGGGCAGGGAAGAGATACGCAGTATTTT.

V usage is TRBV19 and J usage is TRBJ1-2, with no clear D. V shed 1 base and J shed 3 bases, with 9 bases lying between them. The germline gives CDR1 LNHDA, CDR2 SQIVND (reference sequence). The CDR3 covers 14 residues. CDR3: CASSIGGTYYGYTF. In DNA form, the CDR3 reads TGTGCCAGTAGTATAGGCGGCACTTACTATGGCTACACCTTC.

V usage is TRBV19 and J usage is TRBJ1-2; TRBD1 agrees at 7 bases. Per germline, CDR1 LNHDA and CDR2 SQIVND (reference sequence). The CDR3 has 16 amino acids. Germline trimming cut 5 bases from V and 2 bases from J; bases unmatched to any gene: 11. The CDR3 here is CASSSEGQEGNYGYTF. CDR3 sequence (DNA): TGTGCCAGTAGTTCGGAAGGACAGGAGGGGAACTATGGCTACACCTTC.

The rearrangement joins TRBV28 to TRBJ1-5; perhaps TRBD1 as D (5 bases). CDR1 and CDR2 from the germline V gene are MDHEN and SYDVKM. Between the trimmed V and J ends, which lost 7 bases and 7 bases, there was a span of 11 bases. The CDR3 loop spans 12 amino acids. Here the CDR3 DNA reads TGTGCCAGCACCCAGGGTGAACAGCCCCAGCATTTT. It yields the protein CASTQGEQPQHF.

The chain's CDR3 is CASSLLGAGEQFF. The CDR3 DNA sequence: TGTGCCAGCAGCCTGTTAGGGGCAGGGGAGCAGTTCTTC. The J gene is TRBJ2-1, the V gene TRBV7-9, with a weak D call TRBD1 (5 bases). The V and J ends lost 5 bases and 10 bases respectively, with 15 bases between them. Per germline, CDR1 SEHNR and CDR2 FQNEAQ (reference sequence). The CDR3 loop spans 13 amino acids.

V usage is TRBV5-4 and J usage is TRBJ2-3, with D hard to call. Per germline, CDR1 SGHNT and CDR2 YYREEE (reference sequence). V was clipped by 4 bases and J by 6 bases, with 12 bases between them. This CDR3 comprises 13 residues. The CDR3, as DNA: TGTGCCAGCAGCGCTGACTTATTGGATACGCAGTATTTT. This sequence encodes CASSADLLDTQYF.

This clone has only a few counts. This rearrangement joins TRBV5-1 to TRBJ1-1; no reliable D call. V was clipped by 6 bases and J by 2 bases, with 14 bases between them. CDR1 is SGHRS and CDR2 is YFSETQ in the germline V gene. There are 14 residues in the CDR3. In DNA, the CDR3 is TGCGCCAGCAACCAGACGGAGGTTAACACTGAAGCTTTCTTT. This codes for CASNQTEVNTEAFF.

This clone was picked up one time. The chain uses TRBV7-2 and TRBJ2-3; 8 bases are shared with TRBD1. Trimming at V came to 2 bases and at J to 1 base, leaving 2 bases not matched to a gene. The CDR3 totals 15 residues. Germline values: CDR1 SGHTA, CDR2 FQGNSA. The CDR3 DNA sequence: TGTGCCAGCAGCTTACAGGGACAGGGCACAGATACGCAGTATTTT. Translated: CASSLQGQGTDTQYF.

This chain joins TRBV4-1 and TRBJ1-1; D uncertain. This CDR3 has 16 amino acids. Germline V gene lookup returns CDR1 MGHRA and CDR2 YSYEKL. Trimming took 2 bases from V and 2 from J, leaving 15 bases between them. DNA for the CDR3: TGCGCCAGCAGCCAACCGAGAGGGAGGACTAACACTGAAGCTTTCTTT. Translation: CASSQPRGRTNTEAFF.

This rearrangement joins TRBV3-1 (or the pseudogene TRBV3-2) to TRBJ2-2; maybe TRBD1 (6 bases). Germline lookup yields CDR1 LGHDT and CDR2 YNNKEL (reference sequence). V lost 4 bases to trimming and J lost 7 bases, with 7 bases between them. The CDR3 totals 12 residues. The CDR3 bases are TGTGCCAGCAGCCTAGGGGGCGGGGAGCTGTTTTTT. Amino acid sequence: CASSLGGGELFF.

The chain employs TRBV29-1 and TRBJ1-5; D is perhaps TRBD1 (5 bases). This CDR3 comprises 12 residues. Trimming removed 4 bases at V and 9 bases at J, with 13 bases between. From germline, CDR1 is SQVTM and CDR2 ANQGSEA. CDR3 DNA sequence: TGCAGCGTTGGAAACCAGGGAGGGCCCCAGCATTTT. The encoded protein is CSVGNQGGPQHF.

The chain has TRBV4-1 and TRBJ2-3, with TRBD2 identical over 16 bases. J lost 0 bases, V lost 0 bases, and 6 bases had no gene match. CDR3 length: 20 residues. Germline assignment: CDR1 MGHRA and CDR2 YSYEKL. CDR3 sequence reads: CASSQEAGTSGGVSTDTQYF. CDR3 in DNA: TGCGCCAGCAGCCAAGAAGCCGGGACTAGCGGGGGGGTTAGCACAGATACGCAGTATTTT.

The rearrangement joins TRBV15 to TRBJ2-3; 9 bases are a match to TRBD2. CDR3 length equals 16 residues. Germline V gives CDR1 LNHNV, CDR2 YYDKDF (reference sequence). The ends lost 0 bases at V and 6 bases at J; junction bases unmatched: 7. The CDR3 DNA is TGTGCCACCAGCAGAGATGAAGGCGGGGGGGCGGATACGCAGTATTTT. This translates into CATSRDEGGGADTQYF.

The chain uses TRBV27 and TRBJ2-3; 15 bases map to TRBD2. Trimming cost V 0 bases and J 5 bases; bases outside gene matches: 12. The CDR3 covers 20 residues. The germline V gene encodes CDR1 MNHEY and CDR2 SMNVEV (reference sequence). CDR3 bases: TGTGCCAGCAGTTTATCCCTCTGGACTAGCGGGGGGGCGTTGGGAGATACGCAGTATTTT. This encodes CASSLSLWTSGGALGDTQYF.

The rearrangement uses TRBV6-2 or TRBV6-3 and TRBJ2-7, with 7 bases fitting TRBD2. CDR3 length: 14 residues. Trimming took 2 bases from V and 1 from J; bases not matched to a gene: 2. The V gene's germline CDR1 is MNHEY and CDR2 SVGEGT. In DNA, the CDR3 is TGTGCCAGCAGTTACCCTAGCGGATCCTACGAGCAGTACTTC. This sequence encodes CASSYPSGSYEQYF.

The chain has TRBV7-9 and TRBJ2-1; 9 bases match TRBD1. This CDR3 contains 13 residues. Germline CDR1 is SEHNR and CDR2 is FQNEAQ (reference sequence). J lost 10 bases, V lost 5 bases, and 6 bases had no gene match. This CDR3 is CASSVLDRGEQFF. The CDR3 nucleotides are TGTGCCAGCAGCGTACTGGACAGGGGAGAGCAGTTCTTC.

This clone was seen a few times. The genes are TRBV7-9 and TRBJ1-6; 7 nucleotides agree with TRBD1. Per germline, CDR1 SEHNR and CDR2 FQNEAQ (reference sequence). The J segment lost 0 bases and the V segment lost 6 bases, leaving 8 bases of the junction unmatched. There are 17 residues in the CDR3. This CDR3 is CASRSQGGVSYNSPLHF. The DNA of the CDR3 is TGTGCCAGCAGGTCCCAGGGGGGTGTCTCCTATAATTCACCCCTCCACTTT.

This chain links TRBV11-2 with TRBJ1-5; D gene unclear. V was shortened by 0 bases and J by 5 bases, with 5 bases between the two germline ends. Per germline, CDR1 SGHAT and CDR2 FQNNGV. This CDR3 comprises 13 residues. The chain's CDR3 is CASSLDIDQPQHF. CDR3 nucleotide sequence: TGTGCCAGCAGCTTAGATATTGATCAGCCCCAGCATTTT.

The rearrangement links TRBV6-2 or TRBV6-3 to TRBJ1-5; D is undetermined. The CDR3 is 13 residues long. Trimming removed 4 bases from V and 5 bases from J, with 9 bases in between. Germline CDR1 and CDR2: MNHEY and SVGEGT. The CDR3 here is CASSSDTYQPQHF. CDR3 sequence (DNA): TGTGCCAGCAGTTCCGACACCTATCAGCCCCAGCATTTT.

J is TRBJ1-2 and V is TRBV28; the D gene is possibly TRBD1 (5 bases). V shed 5 bases and J shed 7 bases, with 14 bases lying between them. The CDR3 length is 13 residues. Germline V gives CDR1 MDHEN, CDR2 SYDVKM. The CDR3 bases are TGTGCCAGCAGTCTTAGTTCAAGGGGTGGCTACACCTTC. Its protein is CASSLSSRGGYTF.

The chain couples TRBV19 to TRBJ1-2; TRBD1 matches at 9 bases. V dropped 5 bases and J dropped 3; count of bases not matched to a gene: 1. CDR3 size: 13 residues. CDR1 and CDR2 from the germline V gene are LNHDA and SQIVND (reference sequence). The CDR3, as DNA: TGTGCCAGTAGTCGGGACAGGGACTATGGCTACACCTTC. This codes for CASSRDRDYGYTF.